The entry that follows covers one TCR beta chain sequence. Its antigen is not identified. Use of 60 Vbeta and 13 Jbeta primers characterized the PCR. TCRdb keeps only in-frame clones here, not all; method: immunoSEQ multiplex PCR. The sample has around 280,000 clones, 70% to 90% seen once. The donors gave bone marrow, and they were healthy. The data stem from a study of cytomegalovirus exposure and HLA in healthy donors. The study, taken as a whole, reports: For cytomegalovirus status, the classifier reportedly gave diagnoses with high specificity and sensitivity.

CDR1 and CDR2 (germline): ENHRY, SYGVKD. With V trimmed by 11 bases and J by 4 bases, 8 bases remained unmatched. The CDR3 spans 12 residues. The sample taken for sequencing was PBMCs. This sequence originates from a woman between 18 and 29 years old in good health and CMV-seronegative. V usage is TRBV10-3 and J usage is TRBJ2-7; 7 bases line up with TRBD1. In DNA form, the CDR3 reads TGTGCCGCTGGTCCGACAGGGTACGAGCAGTACTTC. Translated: CAAGPTGYEQYF.